Below, 13 T cell receptor beta chains from the same sample are listed, as sequenced in a study of early T cells in non-severe SARS-CoV-2 infection. In TCRdb, the 5' RACE reads were re-called with MiXCR into one record per CDR3 protein. The table has tens of thousands of distinct CDR3 sequences, about 5% seen once. Sequences were derived from whole blood, sampled at baseline. The receptors originated from an adult who was a healthcare worker with PCR-confirmed SARS-CoV-2 infection or an uninfected control (not recorded which).

At least ten counts were recorded for this clonotype. This chain links TRBV30 with TRBJ1-1, with TRBD1 as a possible D gene (5 bases). Looked up from germline, CDR1 is GTSNPN and CDR2 is SVGIG (reference sequence). The CDR3 has 12 residues. V was clipped by 3 bases and J by 2 bases, with 7 bases between them. CDR3 coding DNA: TGTGCCTGGAGGGGGCTAAACACTGAAGCTTTCTTT. As protein: CAWRGLNTEAFF.

This clonotype was seen a handful of times. This chain links TRBV12-3 or TRBV12-4 with TRBJ2-4, with a weak D call TRBD1 (6 bases). The CDR3 runs 13 residues. The V end was cut by 5 bases, the J end by 9 bases, with 14 bases between. As DNA, the CDR3 is TGTGCCAGCAGTGTACAGGGTCCTGGCATTCAGTACTTC. It is translated as CASSVQGPGIQYF.

This clonotype appeared many times. The chain recombines TRBV7-2 with TRBJ1-1, with a weak D call TRBD1 (5 bases). Trimming removed 4 bases from V and 3 bases from J, with 15 bases in between. The CDR3 has 15 residues. From germline, CDR1 is SGHTA and CDR2 FQGNSA. The CDR3 loop is CASSSQGIMDTEAFF. The DNA of the CDR3 is TGTGCCAGCAGCTCTCAGGGAATTATGGACACTGAAGCTTTCTTT.

This clonotype was seen repeatedly, ten times or more. The chain recombines TRBV6-2 or TRBV6-3 with TRBJ2-1; TRBD2 aligns across 11 bases. The germline V gene has CDR1 MNHEY and CDR2 SVGEGT. V lost 5 bases and J lost 6; bases outside the gene matches: 0. This CDR3 is built from 13 residues. CDR3 sequence: CASSLAGGNEQFF. CDR3 bases: TGTGCCAGCAGTCTAGCGGGAGGCAATGAGCAGTTCTTC.

In regard to this clonotype: This may be a read error, as it is one base from a much larger clone. CDR3 sequence: CVSSLFYGYTF. CDR3 sequence (DNA): TGTGTCAGCAGCTTGTTTTATGGCTACACCTTC. The chain joins TRBV7-2 to TRBJ1-2, with D unclear. The CDR3 totals 11 residues. The germline gives CDR1 SGHTA, CDR2 FQGNSA.

The chain joins TRBV29-1 to TRBJ2-1, with 9 nucleotides matching TRBD1. Germline V gene data show CDR1 as SQVTM and CDR2 as ANQGSEA. The CDR3 is 15 residues long. Unmatched junction bases numbered 5, after V lost 5 bases and J lost 0 bases. The CDR3 DNA sequence: TGCAGCGTTCCCGGGACAGGGTTCTCCTACAATGAGCAGTTCTTC. It yields the protein CSVPGTGFSYNEQFF.

This clonotype was detected ten times or more. The chain recombines TRBV6-1 with TRBJ2-1, with 11 positions matching TRBD2. Per the germline V gene, CDR1 is MNHNS and CDR2 is SASEGT. The CDR3 has 15 amino acids. V shed 1 base, J shed 4 bases, and the junction held 0 bases outside the gene matches. DNA for the CDR3: TGTGCCAGCAGTGAAGGACTAGCGGGATACAATGAGCAGTTCTTC. Residues: CASSEGLAGYNEQFF.

This clonotype was counted ten times or more. The V and J genes are TRBV29-1 and TRBJ2-5; a weak D match, TRBD1 (6 bases). The CDR3 covers 14 residues. V gave up 7 bases and J gave up 7 bases, with 22 bases separating them. Germline CDR1 is SQVTM and CDR2 is ANQGSEA. The CDR3 protein is CSACLGEWTATQYF. CDR3 DNA sequence: TGCAGCGCCTGCTTGGGGGAGTGGACAGCGACCCAGTACTTC.

This clonotype was seen many times. V gene TRBV21-1 combines with J gene TRBJ2-5; the table's D call, TRBD2, was not checked against the DNA. TRBV21-1 is shown as a pseudogene. The CDR3 has 15 amino acids. The DNA for the CDR3 is TGTGCCAGCAGGAAGGGACTAGCGGTCCAAGAGACCCAGTACTTC. Its protein is CASRKGLAVQETQYF.

The chain carries TRBV27 and TRBJ2-3; D gene uncertain. The V end lost 3 bases, the J end lost 2 bases, and 12 bases lay between the germline ends. The germline V gene has CDR1 MNHEY and CDR2 SMNVEV (reference sequence). CDR3 length: 15 amino acids. CDR3 amino acids: CASSFGYGNTDTQYF. The CDR3 region has the DNA TGTGCCAGCAGTTTTGGTTACGGTAACACAGATACGCAGTATTTT.

The table lists this clonotype with a few counts. The rearrangement links TRBV6-6 to TRBJ2-7; D may correspond to TRBD1 or TRBD2 (5 bases each). Germline V gives CDR1 MNHNY, CDR2 SVGAGI (reference sequence). The CDR3 is made up of 13 amino acids. Between the trimmed V and J ends, which lost 2 bases and 6 bases, there was a span of 11 bases. The CDR3 region is CASSYGTVGEQYF. CDR3 nucleotide sequence: TGTGCCAGCAGTTACGGGACGGTCGGCGAGCAGTACTTC.

This sequence joins TRBV4-1 and TRBJ2-1; no reliable D call. Per the germline V gene, CDR1 is MGHRA and CDR2 is YSYEKL. V lost 1 base and J lost 5, with 12 bases in between. The CDR3 length is 15 residues. CDR3 amino acids: CASSQAARTHNEQFF. Here the CDR3 DNA reads TGCGCCAGCAGCCAAGCGGCCCGGACCCACAATGAGCAGTTCTTC.

The table lists this clonotype with many counts. This rearrangement joins TRBV12-3 or TRBV12-4 to TRBJ2-1; 8 bases line up with TRBD2. The CDR3 has 16 residues. V gave up 5 bases and J gave up 3 bases; unmatched junction bases: 9. Here the CDR3 DNA reads TGTGCCAGCAGTCCCCGGAGGGGGACTAGCTACAATGAGCAGTTCTTC. This sequence encodes CASSPRRGTSYNEQFF.